These 28 T cell receptor beta chains came from one sample sequenced in a study of blood T cells in healthy people across ages. Combining a sample-barcoded 5' primer with a J-beta primer mix, a second PCR ran for 7 to 11 cycles. MiXCR, applied by TCRdb to the 5' RACE reads, yields one record per CDR3 protein. Among roughly 1,300,000 distinct CDR3 sequences listed, approximately 60% were seen once. The sequencing sample was made of blood. The receptors originated from a man between 18 and 35 years old in good health.

The chain recombines TRBV19 with TRBJ1-1; the match to TRBD1 covers 9 bases. This CDR3 contains 13 residues. V lost 10 bases to trimming and J lost 7 bases; unmatched junction nucleotides: 10. Germline V gene data show CDR1 as LNHDA and CDR2 as SQIVND (reference sequence). The CDR3 nucleotides are TGTGCCAATAGGCGGACAGGGGATGATGAAGCTTTCTTT. Encoded protein: CANRRTGDDEAFF.

The CDR3 sequence is CASSNTGHEQYF. CDR3 in DNA: TGTGCCAGCAGTAATACAGGCCACGAGCAGTACTTC. The rearrangement uses TRBV6-2 or TRBV6-3 and TRBJ2-7; maybe TRBD1 (5 bases). The CDR3 consists of 12 residues. V was shortened by 5 bases and J by 5 bases, with 10 bases between the two germline ends. Germline CDR1 and CDR2: MNHEY and SVGEGT.

This clonotype was counted once. The chain is built from TRBV6-1 and TRBJ2-3; 7 bases match TRBD2. The CDR3 loop spans 15 amino acids. V lost 8 bases, J lost 9 bases, and 17 bases stayed unmatched. The germline gives CDR1 MNHNS, CDR2 SASEGT. CDR3 sequence (DNA): TGTGCCAGCCAACTAGCGAGATTACCGACTTGGACGCAGTATTTT. This encodes CASQLARLPTWTQYF.

V gene TRBV10-2 combines with J gene TRBJ2-5; D remains unclear. CDR1 WSHSY and CDR2 SAAADI come from the germline V gene. This CDR3 is 13 amino acids long. Deletions cut 3 bases from V and 5 bases from J, with 10 bases between. For the CDR3, the DNA is TGCGCCAGCAGTGATCGTCCCACGGAGACCCAGTACTTC. It is translated as CASSDRPTETQYF.

The chain combines TRBV2 with TRBJ2-5, with TRBD2 matching 14 bases. Germline V gene lookup returns CDR1 SNHLY and CDR2 FYNNEI. Unmatched junction bases numbered 5, after V lost 6 bases and J lost 5 bases. The CDR3 extends over 15 amino acids. The CDR3 loop is CASRSGTSGGETQYF. CDR3 nucleotide sequence: TGTGCCAGCAGATCCGGGACTAGCGGGGGCGAGACCCAGTACTTC.

V and J are TRBV6-5 and TRBJ2-7, with TRBD1 matching over 10 bases. Germline trimming cut 7 bases from V and 3 bases from J; bases unmatched to any gene: 3. The CDR3 spans 13 residues. CDR1 is MNHEY, CDR2 SVGAGI, per germline. The DNA of the CDR3 is TGTGCCAGCACGACAGGGGGCAGCTACGAGCAGTACTTC. Translating it yields CASTTGGSYEQYF.

The rearrangement links TRBV6-5 to TRBJ2-3; 7 bases match TRBD1. CDR1 is MNHEY, CDR2 SVGAGI, per germline. Trimming removed 5 bases from V and 14 bases from J; junction bases left unmatched: 13. The CDR3 spans 13 residues. The DNA of the CDR3 is TGTGCCAGCAGTAGTCCTGGGACAGCCCGTCTGTATTTT. It specifies CASSSPGTARLYF.

This clonotype was detected only a few times. The CDR3 DNA reads as TGCGCCAGCAGCTTGAGTCGAGACCACAACAATGAGCAGTTCTTC. As protein: CASSLSRDHNNEQFF. The chain uses TRBV5-1 and TRBJ2-1, with no clear D. Between the trimmed V and J ends, which lost 1 base and 5 bases, there was a span of 13 bases. This CDR3 region has 15 residues. Germline values: CDR1 SGHRS, CDR2 YFSETQ.

The chain is built from TRBV15 and TRBJ2-2; either TRBD1 or TRBD2 may supply D (6 bases each). Germline assignment: CDR1 LNHNV and CDR2 YYDKDF (reference sequence). The germline V and J ends were trimmed by 0 bases and 1 base, with 15 bases remaining between them. This CDR3 has 18 residues. The CDR3 spells CATSRDGVGGKNTGELFF. The CDR3, as DNA: TGTGCCACCAGCAGAGATGGTGTGGGGGGCAAGAACACCGGGGAGCTGTTTTTT.

DNA for the CDR3: TGCGCCAGCAATGAGGGGAGCTCCTACGAGCAGTACTTC. Translation gives CASNEGSSYEQYF. The V and J genes are TRBV4-1 and TRBJ2-7; D may be TRBD1 or TRBD2 (5 bases each). The CDR3 is 13 amino acids. V was cut by 7 bases and J by 0 bases, with 10 bases left in between. Per the germline V gene, CDR1 is MGHRA and CDR2 is YSYEKL.

The J gene is TRBJ1-6, the V gene TRBV6-5, with D unclear. Germline V CDR1 and CDR2: MNHEY, SVGAGI. With 2 bases removed from V and 6 bases from J, the gap between germline ends came to 11 bases. CDR3 length equals 15 residues. As DNA, the CDR3 is TGTGCCAGCAGTTACGATCGGCAGGTTAATTCACCCCTCCACTTT. Its protein product is CASSYDRQVNSPLHF.

The J gene is TRBJ2-7, the V gene TRBV20-1, with 7 bases aligning to TRBD2. The CDR3 runs 15 residues. The V and J ends lost 0 bases and 3 bases, in that order; junction bases with no gene match: 8. Germline V gives CDR1 DFQATT, CDR2 SNEGSKA (reference sequence). CDR3 sequence: CSARDIPGGGYEQYF. Written as DNA, the CDR3 is TGCAGTGCTAGAGACATTCCAGGCGGGGGCTACGAGCAGTACTTC.

The rearrangement uses TRBV5-1 and TRBJ2-1; 13 positions agree with TRBD2. The end of the DNA is better explained by TRBJ2-7, so the J call may be wrong. The CDR3 loop spans 23 amino acids. Germline assignment: CDR1 SGHRS and CDR2 YFSETQ. This chain's CDR3 is CASSQETYRLAGGPRGSYNEQYF. CDR3 bases: TGCGCCAGCAGCCAGGAGACCTATCGACTAGCGGGGGGCCCTAGGGGCTCCTACAATGAGCAGTACTTC.

The chain has TRBV30 and TRBJ2-4, with D possibly TRBD2 on 5 matching bases. This CDR3 has 12 amino acids. The germline V and J ends were trimmed by 3 bases and 6 bases, with 9 bases remaining between them. Germline CDR1 reads GTSNPN; CDR2 reads SVGIG (reference sequence). The DNA for the CDR3 is TGTGCCTGGAGGGACTTACTAAACATTCAGTACTTC. Translation gives CAWRDLLNIQYF.

This chain links TRBV27 with TRBJ2-3, with 12 nucleotides matching TRBD1. The CDR3 consists of 16 residues. Trimming cost V 4 bases and J 3 bases; bases outside gene matches: 5. Germline V gene lookup returns CDR1 MNHEY and CDR2 SMNVEV (reference sequence). CDR3 loop: CASSYGTGGKTDTQYF. CDR3 DNA sequence: TGTGCCAGCAGTTACGGGACAGGGGGCAAAACAGATACGCAGTATTTT.

This clonotype was seen a few times. The chain has TRBV27 and TRBJ2-3; weak D call: TRBD1 (5 bases). The CDR3 runs to 13 residues. Trimming removed 3 bases from V and 4 bases from J, with 8 bases in between. CDR1 is MNHEY and CDR2 is SMNVEV in the germline V gene (reference sequence). The CDR3 DNA follows: TGTGCCAGCAGTTTGGCAGGGCCAGATACGCAGTATTTT. Translation gives CASSLAGPDTQYF.

This chain connects TRBV29-1 to TRBJ2-7; D may be TRBD1 or TRBD2 (5 bases each). This CDR3 region has 14 residues. V dropped 7 bases and J dropped 7 bases, with 23 bases sitting between them. Looked up from germline, CDR1 is SQVTM and CDR2 is ANQGSEA. CDR3 sequence: CSAAIWGTPREQYF. DNA for the CDR3: TGCAGCGCCGCCATTTGGGGGACCCCGAGGGAGCAGTACTTC.

This clonotype appeared once. This sequence joins TRBV7-9 and TRBJ1-3, with TRBD1 matching 7 bases. V shed 4 bases, J shed 5 bases, and the junction held 5 bases outside the gene matches. Germline CDR1 reads SEHNR; CDR2 reads FQNEAQ (reference sequence). CDR3 size: 14 residues. CDR3 sequence (DNA): TGTGCCAGCAGCTCCCGGGACAGCCGAAACACCATATATTTT. It encodes CASSSRDSRNTIYF.

This chain joins TRBV4-1 and TRBJ1-6; D gene unclear. Trimming took off 9 bases at V and 6 bases at J, with 15 bases between the two ends. Germline V gene lookup returns CDR1 MGHRA and CDR2 YSYEKL. The CDR3 sequence is 14 residues long. CDR3 sequence: CARDPRRPNSPLHF. The CDR3 DNA is TGCGCCAGGGACCCTCGACGACCTAATTCACCCCTCCACTTT.

This clonotype was detected a few times. This chain links TRBV6-2 or TRBV6-3 with TRBJ1-1, with a possible D match to TRBD1 (6 bases). CDR3 size: 13 residues. Germline values: CDR1 MNHEY, CDR2 SVGEGT. Trimming shortened V by 2 bases and J by 7 bases, and 11 bases separated the two germline ends. The CDR3 region has the DNA TGTGCCAGCAGTTACCAGGGACAACGTGAAGCTTTCTTT. It specifies CASSYQGQREAFF.

V and J are TRBV15 and TRBJ1-2, with D perhaps TRBD1 (5 bases). The CDR3 spans 15 residues. V lost 0 bases and J 6 bases, leaving 14 bases between the germline ends. The V gene's germline CDR1 is LNHNV and CDR2 YYDKDF (reference sequence). CDR3 loop: CATSREGVYAHGYTF. The CDR3 coding sequence is TGTGCCACCAGCAGAGAAGGGGTTTATGCCCATGGCTACACCTTC.

V is TRBV27 and J is TRBJ2-5; no clear D gene. The J call is doubtful: the DNA matches TRBJ2-7 better. This CDR3 has 16 residues. Germline CDR1 is MNHEY and CDR2 is SMNVEV (reference sequence). CDR3 DNA: TGTGCCAGCAGTTCAAACCCAACTGAATTCTTCTACGAGCAGTACTTC. Amino acid sequence: CASSSNPTEFFYEQYF.

The CDR3 loop is CASSHQGQGLDEQYF. The CDR3 nucleotides read TGTGCCAGCAGCCATCAGGGACAGGGCCTGGACGAGCAGTACTTC. The chain links TRBV3-1 to TRBJ2-7, with TRBD1 matching over 9 bases. The CDR3 spans 15 residues. V trimming: 3 bases; J trimming: 5 bases; junction bases outside the gene matches: 8. Germline-derived CDR1 and CDR2 are LGHDT and YNNKEL (reference sequence).

This clonotype occurred once. The chain links TRBV20-1 to TRBJ2-1; a weak D match, TRBD1 (6 bases). CDR3 length: 12 residues. CDR1 DFQATT and CDR2 SNEGSKA come from the germline V gene (reference sequence). Trimming pared 1 base from V and 9 bases from J, leaving 10 bases between. This chain's CDR3 is CSARGQVSEQFF. DNA for the CDR3: TGCAGTGCTAGAGGACAGGTCAGTGAGCAGTTCTTC.

The rearrangement links TRBV18 to TRBJ1-1, with a possible D match to TRBD1 (5 bases). The V gene's germline CDR1 is KGHSH and CDR2 LQKENI. The CDR3 is made up of 15 amino acids. Trimming took 1 base from V and 1 from J, leaving 10 bases between them. Written as DNA, the CDR3 is TGTGCCAGCTCACCACTGGATGGGGGGAACACTGAAGCTTTCTTT. Amino acids: CASSPLDGGNTEAFF.

The chain couples TRBV6-6 to TRBJ2-2; D call uncertain. Looked up from germline, CDR1 is MNHNY and CDR2 is SVGAGI (reference sequence). The germline V and J ends were trimmed by 7 bases and 4 bases, with 16 bases remaining between them. CDR3 size: 15 residues. CDR3 amino acids: CASTQLIDITGELFF. For the CDR3, the DNA is TGTGCCAGCACCCAATTGATAGATATCACCGGGGAGCTGTTTTTT.

This clonotype occurred once. The chain recombines TRBV2 with TRBJ2-1, with 11 bases matching TRBD1. The germline CDR1 and CDR2 sequences are SNHLY and FYNNEI. This CDR3 spans 15 amino acids. Trimming removed 6 bases from V and 7 bases from J; junction bases left unmatched: 8. CDR3 residues: CASSAPGQGDNEQFF. The CDR3 DNA reads as TGTGCCAGCAGCGCGCCGGGACAGGGGGATAATGAGCAGTTCTTC.

The rearrangement links TRBV9 to TRBJ2-5, with 12 bases that match TRBD2. Losses at the gene ends were 2 bases for V and 4 bases for J; bases not matched to a gene: 6. In germline, CDR1 is SGDLS, CDR2 YYNGEE. The CDR3 consists of 16 residues. The CDR3 region has the DNA TGTGCCAGCAGCGTCGCTAGCGGGAGGGCCTTAGAGACCCAGTACTTC. Residues: CASSVASGRALETQYF.